This passage covers 30 T cell receptor beta chains from one sample sequenced in a study of brain metastases from non-small cell lung cancer (dated by TCRdb to 2018 to 2020). The library came from the immunoSEQ multiplex PCR assay. TCRdb carries this immuneACCESS record with in-frame sequences only. Its versions omit some clonotypes, under half of them owing to an unresolved V gene in the studies checked, with the rest unexplained. This sample has fewer than 2,000 clones in its table, and more than 85% of those were observed once. More than 3.5% of the sample is in the top ten clones. Sequenced: tissue from a brain metastasis. The cell subset or site label, as the study defines it: resected brain metastasis paired with primary lung tumor. The source of these receptors is a donor at least 40 years old with non-small cell lung cancer.

The chain uses TRBV9 and TRBJ2-1; maybe TRBD2 (5 bases). Per germline, CDR1 SGDLS and CDR2 YYNGEE. Trimming left V 0 bases short and J 1 base short, with 11 bases between. There are 16 residues in the CDR3. Written as DNA, the CDR3 is TGTGCCAGCAGCGTAGCTAGCACACCTTCCTACAATGAGCAGTTCTTC. Its translation: CASSVASTPSYNEQFF.

The V call is TRBV5-1, the J call TRBJ2-7; 8 nucleotides match TRBD1. Trimming took 5 bases from V and 4 from J; bases not matched to a gene: 11. Per the germline V gene, CDR1 is SGHRS and CDR2 is YFSETQ. The CDR3 is made up of 15 amino acids. CDR3 protein: CASSPADRGTYEQYF. Written as DNA, the CDR3 is TGCGCCAGCAGTCCTGCCGACAGGGGTACTTACGAGCAGTACTTC.

The rearrangement joins TRBV7-3 to TRBJ2-3; 8 positions match TRBD2. The V and J ends lost 4 bases and 4 bases, in that order; junction bases with no gene match: 10. The CDR3 extends over 16 amino acids. CDR1 and CDR2 from the germline V gene are SGHTA and FQGTGA. Here the CDR3 DNA reads TGTGCCAGCAGCTCGAGACAGCGGGGGCGAGCAGATACGCAGTATTTT. Its protein is CASSSRQRGRADTQYF. The variable domain in full, completed from reference TRBV7-3 and TRBJ2-3, reads GAGVSQTPSNKVTEKGKYVELRCDPISGHTALYWYRQSLGQGPEFLIYFQGTGAADDSGLPNDRFFAVRPEGSVSTLKIQRTERGDSAVYLCASSSRQRGRADTQYFGPGTRLTVL.

V usage is TRBV2 and J usage is TRBJ2-5; no firm D call. The V end lost 7 bases, the J end lost 1 base, and 4 bases lay between the germline ends. This CDR3 spans 11 amino acids. Per the germline V gene, CDR1 is SNHLY and CDR2 is FYNNEI. The CDR3 spells CASMIQETQYF. The CDR3 nucleotides are TGTGCCAGCATGATCCAAGAGACCCAGTACTTC.

V is TRBV20-1 and J is TRBJ2-7; D remains unclear. The germline gives CDR1 DFQATT, CDR2 SNEGSKA (reference sequence). Trimming stripped 7 bases from V and 7 bases from J, with 14 bases between. The CDR3 is made up of 11 amino acids. CDR3 protein: CSVHNLREQYF. As DNA, the CDR3 is TGCAGTGTTCACAACCTACGGGAGCAGTACTTC.

This rearrangement joins TRBV6-6 to TRBJ2-5; D gene uncertain. The CDR3 totals 12 residues. V shed 8 bases and J shed 5 bases, with 12 bases lying between them. CDR1 and CDR2 from the germline V gene are MNHNY and SVGAGI (reference sequence). DNA of the CDR3: TGTGCCAGCTGCCTAGAGTCCGAGACCCAGTACTTC. It translates to CASCLESETQYF.

This clone appeared a single time. The chain uses TRBV7-6 and TRBJ2-5; 7 bases line up with TRBD2. V was pared by 3 bases and J by 5 bases, with 9 bases of the junction left unmatched. Germline values: CDR1 SGHVS, CDR2 FNYEAQ. This CDR3 has 15 amino acids. The CDR3 nucleotides read TGTGCCAGCAGCTTGCGGCGGGGGTCGGGGGAGACCCAGTACTTC. The encoded protein is CASSLRRGSGETQYF. Combining the CDR3 with reference TRBV7-6 and TRBJ2-5 gives the whole variable domain GAGVSQSPRYKVTKRGQDVALRCDPISGHVSLYWYRQALGQGPEFLTYFNYEAQQDKSGLPNDRFSAERPEGSISTLTIQRTEQRDSAMYRCASSLRRGSGETQYFGPGTRLLVL.

The V gene is TRBV19, the J gene TRBJ2-6; D may be TRBD1 (6 bases). V lost 3 bases and J 0 bases, leaving 15 bases between the germline ends. Germline V gene lookup returns CDR1 LNHDA and CDR2 SQIVND (reference sequence). The CDR3 runs to 18 residues. The CDR3 DNA follows: TGTGCCAGTAGTATTTGGGGCAGGGGCACCTCTGGGGCCAACGTCCTGACTTTC. Translation gives CASSIWGRGTSGANVLTF.

J is TRBJ1-4 and V is TRBV14; D perhaps matches TRBD1 (5 bases). Trimming shortened V by 4 bases and J by 13 bases, and 13 bases separated the two germline ends. CDR3 size: 12 residues. Per germline, CDR1 SGHDN and CDR2 FVKESK. The CDR3 DNA sequence: TGTGCCAGCAGCCTGGCAGGGATCGGACTGTTTTTT. Translated: CASSLAGIGLFF.

The V gene is TRBV9, the J gene TRBJ2-7; D unresolved. Germline lookup yields CDR1 SGDLS and CDR2 YYNGEE. The V end lost 4 bases, the J end lost 3 bases, and 11 bases lay between the germline ends. CDR3 length: 13 amino acids. In DNA, the CDR3 is TGTGCCAGCAGCCCGACTGGGGACTACGAGCAGTACTTC. This encodes CASSPTGDYEQYF.

A few counts support this clone. The rearrangement uses TRBV7-8 and TRBJ2-7, with TRBD1 identical over 9 bases. With V trimmed by 5 bases and J by 3 bases, 5 bases remained unmatched. Germline lookup yields CDR1 SGHVS and CDR2 FQNEAQ. The CDR3 sequence is 14 residues long. Here the CDR3 reads CASSPGQGNYEQYV. As DNA, the CDR3 is TGTGCCAGCAGCCCAGGACAGGGGAACTACGAGCAGTACGTC.

The gene calls are TRBV9 and TRBJ2-5, with 7 bases matching TRBD2. Germline V gene lookup returns CDR1 SGDLS and CDR2 YYNGEE. V lost 1 base and J lost 2; bases outside the gene matches: 5. CDR3 length: 15 amino acids. The CDR3 region has the DNA TGTGCCAGCAGCGTACTTAGCGGGTCTCAAGAGACCCAGTACTTC. This codes for CASSVLSGSQETQYF.

This rearrangement joins TRBV6-6 to TRBJ1-1, with a weak D call TRBD1 (5 bases). Looked up from germline, CDR1 is MNHNY and CDR2 is SVGAGI (reference sequence). The V and J ends lost 4 bases and 0 bases respectively, with 9 bases between them. CDR3 length: 14 amino acids. The CDR3 sequence: CASSSAGLNTEAFF. Here the CDR3 DNA reads TGTGCCAGCAGTTCGGCAGGGCTGAACACTGAAGCTTTCTTT.

This rearrangement joins TRBV5-4 to TRBJ2-1; D not certain. Trimming left V 6 bases short and J 8 bases short, with 15 bases between. The germline CDR1 and CDR2 sequences are SGHNT and YYREEE (reference sequence). The CDR3 spans 13 residues. CDR3 nucleotides: TGTGCCAGCACCTTAATGTTGGAAGATGAGCAGTTCTTC. Amino acid sequence: CASTLMLEDEQFF. The whole variable domain, filled in from reference TRBV5-4 and TRBJ2-1, reads ETGVTQSPTHLIKTRGQQVTLRCSSQSGHNTVSWYQQALGQGPQFIFQYYREEENGRGNFPPRFSGLQFPNYSSELNVNALELDDSALYLCASTLMLEDEQFFGPGTRLTVL.

The V call is TRBV25-1, the J call TRBJ1-1; the D gene is possibly TRBD1 (5 bases). V shed 0 bases and J shed 5 bases, with 16 bases lying between them. The CDR3 has 16 residues. CDR1 and CDR2 (germline): MGHDK, SYGVNS. The CDR3 DNA follows: TGTGCCAGCAGTGAATATATTCGGGCAGGGCGTACTGAAGCTTTCTTT. Amino acids: CASSEYIRAGRTEAFF. The whole variable domain, remainder taken from reference TRBV25-1 and TRBJ1-1, is EADIYQTPRYLVIGTGKKITLECSQTMGHDKMYWYQQDPGMELHLIHYSYGVNSTEKGDLSSESTVSRIRTEHFPLTLESARPSHTSQYLCASSEYIRAGRTEAFFGQGTRLTVV.

This chain joins TRBV7-8 and TRBJ1-4; no clear D gene. This CDR3 region has 13 residues. Germline V gene data show CDR1 as SGHVS and CDR2 as FQNEAQ. V shed 2 bases and J shed 4 bases, with 5 bases lying between them. In nucleotides, the CDR3 is TGTGCCAGCAGCTTATTTCTTAATGAAAAACTGTTTTTT. Its translation is CASSLFLNEKLFF.

This rearrangement joins TRBV3-1 (or the pseudogene TRBV3-2) to TRBJ2-1; D is unresolved. Germline assignment: CDR1 LGHDT and CDR2 YNNKEL (reference sequence). V gave up 7 bases and J gave up 4 bases, with 14 bases separating them. The CDR3 totals 14 residues. The CDR3 region is CASNLWTEYNEQFF. In DNA form, the CDR3 reads TGTGCCAGCAACCTATGGACGGAATACAATGAGCAGTTCTTC.

This clone came up a few times. The chain joins TRBV4-3 to TRBJ1-1, with a tentative D call TRBD1 (6 bases). The CDR3 loop spans 13 amino acids. The germline V gene encodes CDR1 LGHNA and CDR2 YSLEER. The V gene lost 1 base and the J gene lost 11 bases, with 14 bases spanning the gap. CDR3 sequence (DNA): TGCGCCAGCAGCCAAGTGGAGGACAGTTGGGCTTTCTTT. It codes for CASSQVEDSWAFF.

The CDR3 region has the DNA TGTGCCAGCGTAACAGGGGGGACGTTAAACTATGGCTACACCTTC. Residues: CASVTGGTLNYGYTF. The gene calls are TRBV28 and TRBJ1-2; 8 nucleotides match TRBD1. CDR1 and CDR2 from the germline V gene are MDHEN and SYDVKM. The CDR3 runs to 15 residues. V lost 8 bases to trimming and J lost 2 bases; unmatched junction nucleotides: 10.

The chain is built from TRBV15 and TRBJ2-1; D perhaps matches TRBD2 (6 bases). Germline assignment: CDR1 LNHNV and CDR2 YYDKDF (reference sequence). CDR3 length: 15 amino acids. Trimming shortened V by 1 base and J by 7 bases, and 14 bases separated the two germline ends. CDR3 DNA sequence: TGTGCCACCAGCAGAGTAGGAGGGAGTGGGAATGAGCAGTTCTTC. Amino acid sequence: CATSRVGGSGNEQFF. Drawing the rest from reference TRBV15 and TRBJ2-1, the complete variable domain is DAMVIQNPRYQVTQFGKPVTLSCSQTLNHNVMYWYQQKSSQAPKLLFHYYDKDFNNEADTPDNFQSRRPNTSFCFLDIRSPGLGDTAMYLCATSRVGGSGNEQFFGPGTRLTVL.

This sequence joins TRBV29-1 and TRBJ1-2; D is ambiguous. Germline V gene sequence: CDR1 SQVTM, CDR2 ANQGSEA. CDR3 length: 11 residues. Deletions cut 2 bases from V and 4 bases from J, with 5 bases between. CDR3: CSVEITYGYTF. The CDR3 DNA reads TGCAGCGTTGAAATCACCTATGGCTACACCTTC.

The chain recombines TRBV2 with TRBJ1-4, with TRBD1 as a possible D gene (5 bases). Trimming pared 7 bases from V and 4 bases from J, leaving 13 bases between. Germline V gene data show CDR1 as SNHLY and CDR2 as FYNNEI. This CDR3 is 14 amino acids long. The CDR3 spells CASKKDILNEKLFF. CDR3 bases: TGTGCCAGCAAAAAGGACATCCTTAATGAAAAACTGTTTTTT.

The chain uses TRBV7-2 and TRBJ1-2; D is ambiguous. The ends were cut back, 5 bases at V and 5 bases at J, with 18 bases in the middle. CDR1 is SGHTA and CDR2 is FQGNSA in the germline V gene. There are 15 residues in the CDR3. This CDR3 reads CASSPLGGLEYGYTF. CDR3 DNA sequence: TGTGCCAGCAGCCCTCTAGGTGGGTTGGAGTATGGCTACACCTTC.

CDR3 in amino acids: CASSFAGYNEQFF. CDR3 coding DNA: TGTGCCAGCAGTTTTGCTGGGTACAATGAGCAGTTCTTC. This chain connects TRBV12-3 or TRBV12-4 to TRBJ2-1; D not certain. The CDR3 is 13 residues long. V was cut by 3 bases and J by 4 bases, with 7 bases left in between.

The chain joins TRBV5-6 to TRBJ2-6, with 8 bases aligning to TRBD1. The germline CDR1 and CDR2 sequences are SGHDT and YYEEEE. V lost 0 bases, J lost 1 base, and 6 bases stayed unmatched. This CDR3 comprises 18 residues. The CDR3 region is CASSLVGRGRSGANVLTF. For the CDR3, the DNA is TGTGCCAGCAGCTTGGTGGGCAGGGGGCGGTCTGGGGCCAACGTCCTGACTTTC.

As for this clone: One junction end does not reproduce the germline sequence, and a read error may be involved. The chain employs TRBV11-2 and TRBJ2-6, with 7 bases lining up with TRBD1. CDR1 and CDR2 from the germline V gene are SGHAT and FQNNGV. This CDR3 spans 19 amino acids. Written as DNA, the CDR3 is TGTGCCAGCAGCCTCCCCAGGGGGACCCTTCCTTCTGGGACCAACGTCCTGACTTTC. It yields the protein CASSLPRGTLPSGTNVLTF.

V is TRBV19 and J is TRBJ1-6; a weak D match, TRBD1 (6 bases). Looked up from germline, CDR1 is LNHDA and CDR2 is SQIVND (reference sequence). The CDR3 contains 14 residues. Trimming cost V 8 bases and J 14 bases, with 22 bases left between them. The CDR3, as DNA: TGTGCCAGTGCAGTAGGACAGCGATTTCAGTCCCTCCACTTT. Translating it yields CASAVGQRFQSLHF.

This chain's CDR3 is CASSLGTPTGGYGYTF. CDR3 DNA sequence: TGTGCCAGCAGCTTGGGAACCCCGACAGGGGGCTATGGCTACACCTTC. The chain carries TRBV5-5 and TRBJ1-2, with 9 bases matching TRBD1. The V and J ends lost 0 bases and 4 bases, in that order; junction bases with no gene match: 7. This CDR3 contains 16 residues. CDR1 SGHKS and CDR2 YYEKEE come from the germline V gene (reference sequence). The full variable domain, its missing parts supplied by reference TRBV5-5 and TRBJ1-2, is DAGVTQSPTHLIKTRGQQVTLRCSPISGHKSVSWYQQVLGQGPQFIFQYYEKEERGRGNFPDRFSARQFPNYSSELNVNALLLGDSALYLCASSLGTPTGGYGYTFGSGTRLTVV.

This sequence joins TRBV11-3 and TRBJ2-3; D is undetermined. The V gene's germline CDR1 is SGHNT and CDR2 YENEEA. The CDR3 consists of 15 residues. Trimming left V 1 base short and J 1 base short, with 9 bases between. CDR3 DNA sequence: TGTGCCAGCAGCTTAGCCAGGTCACGCACAGATACGCAGTATTTT. Its protein is CASSLARSRTDTQYF.

This rearrangement joins TRBV14 to TRBJ2-5; D is perhaps TRBD1 or TRBD2 (6 bases each). V lost 0 bases to trimming and J lost 2 bases, with 16 bases between them. This CDR3 spans 17 amino acids. Germline CDR1 is SGHDN and CDR2 is FVKESK. The CDR3 nucleotides are TGTGCCAGCAGCCAAGATGCAGGTGGGGGGCCTCAAGAGACCCAGTACTTC. Its protein product is CASSQDAGGGPQETQYF.